The present TCR beta chain was sequenced within a study of shared clonotypes between healthy human individuals. Generated by immunoSEQ multiplex PCR, the TCRdb table keeps only in-frame clones and is missing some. The sample has 2,100,000 or so clones; approximately 96% are singletons. Every contributor of samples was a Caucasian grown-up residing in Nashville, Tennessee. CDR3 length equals 17 residues. V lost 0 bases and J 1 base, leaving 15 bases between the germline ends. CDR1 and CDR2 (germline): MRHNA, SNTAGT. The TCR sequence derives from a man in his late teens or twenties in good health. Source material: naive CD4+ T cells sorted from blood. Indicated subset: CD45RA+ positively selected. The V call is TRBV6-4, the J call TRBJ1-2, with TRBD1 as a possible D gene (5 bases). The CDR3 region has the DNA TGTGCCAGCAGTGACTCGCCAGGGTCGGCAAATAACTATGGCTACACCTTC. Translated: CASSDSPGSANNYGYTF.